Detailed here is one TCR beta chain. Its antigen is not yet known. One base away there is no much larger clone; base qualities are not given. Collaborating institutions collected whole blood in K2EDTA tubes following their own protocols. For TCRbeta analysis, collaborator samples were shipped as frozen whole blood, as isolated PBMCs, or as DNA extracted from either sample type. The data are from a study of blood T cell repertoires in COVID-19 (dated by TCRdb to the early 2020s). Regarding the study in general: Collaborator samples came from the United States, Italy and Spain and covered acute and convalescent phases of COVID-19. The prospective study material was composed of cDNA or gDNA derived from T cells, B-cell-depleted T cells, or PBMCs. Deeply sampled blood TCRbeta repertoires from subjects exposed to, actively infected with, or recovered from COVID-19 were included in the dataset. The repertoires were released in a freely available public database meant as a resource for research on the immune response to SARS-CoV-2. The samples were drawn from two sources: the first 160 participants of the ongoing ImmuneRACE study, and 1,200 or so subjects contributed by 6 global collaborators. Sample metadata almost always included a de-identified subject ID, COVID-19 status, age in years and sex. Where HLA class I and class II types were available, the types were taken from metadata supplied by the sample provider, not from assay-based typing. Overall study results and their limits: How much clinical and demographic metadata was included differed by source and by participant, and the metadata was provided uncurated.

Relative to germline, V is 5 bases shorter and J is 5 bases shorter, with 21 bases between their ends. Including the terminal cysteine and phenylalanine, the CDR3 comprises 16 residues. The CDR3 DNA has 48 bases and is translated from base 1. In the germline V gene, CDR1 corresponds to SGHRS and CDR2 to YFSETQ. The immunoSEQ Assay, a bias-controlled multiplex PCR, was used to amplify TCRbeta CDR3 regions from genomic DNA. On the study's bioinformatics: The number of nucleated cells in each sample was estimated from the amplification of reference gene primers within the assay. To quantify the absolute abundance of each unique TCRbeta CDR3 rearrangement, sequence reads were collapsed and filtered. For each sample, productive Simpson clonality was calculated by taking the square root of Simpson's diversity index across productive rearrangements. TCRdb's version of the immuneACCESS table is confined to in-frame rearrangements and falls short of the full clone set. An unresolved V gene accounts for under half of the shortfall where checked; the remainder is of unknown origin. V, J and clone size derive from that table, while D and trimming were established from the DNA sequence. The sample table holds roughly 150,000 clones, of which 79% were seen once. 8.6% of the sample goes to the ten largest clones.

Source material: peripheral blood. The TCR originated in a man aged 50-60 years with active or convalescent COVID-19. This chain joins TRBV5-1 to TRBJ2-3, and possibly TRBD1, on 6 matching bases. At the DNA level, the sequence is TGCGCCAGCAGTAAAGACAGGCCCGGAAGTGGAGATACGCAGTATTTT. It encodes CASSKDRPGSGDTQYF.